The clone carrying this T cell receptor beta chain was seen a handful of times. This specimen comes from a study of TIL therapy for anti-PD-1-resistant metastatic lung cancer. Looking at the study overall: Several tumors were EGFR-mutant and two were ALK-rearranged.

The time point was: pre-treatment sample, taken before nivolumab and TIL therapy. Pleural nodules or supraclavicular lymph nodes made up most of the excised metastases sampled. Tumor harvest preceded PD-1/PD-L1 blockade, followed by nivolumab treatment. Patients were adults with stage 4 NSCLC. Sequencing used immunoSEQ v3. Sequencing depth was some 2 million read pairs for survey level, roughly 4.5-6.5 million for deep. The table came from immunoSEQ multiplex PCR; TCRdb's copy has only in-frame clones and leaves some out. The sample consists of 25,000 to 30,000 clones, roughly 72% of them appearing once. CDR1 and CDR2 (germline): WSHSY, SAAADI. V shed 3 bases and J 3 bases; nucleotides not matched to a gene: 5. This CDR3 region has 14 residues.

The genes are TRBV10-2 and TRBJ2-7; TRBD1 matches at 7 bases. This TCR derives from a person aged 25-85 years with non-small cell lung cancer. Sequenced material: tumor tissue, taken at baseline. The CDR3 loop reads CASSEDRAGYEQYF. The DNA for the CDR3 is TGCGCCAGCAGTGAAGACAGGGCTGGCTACGAGCAGTACTTC.